This TCR beta chain is drawn from a study of blood T cell repertoires in COVID-19. Germline lookup yields CDR1 SGHAT and CDR2 FQNNGV. The CDR3 length is 15 residues. V was shortened by 5 bases and J by 6 bases, with 20 bases between the two germline ends. Per the original methods: Quantification of nucleated cells was approximated via reference gene primer amplification. The repertoire was sequenced with immunoSEQ multiplex PCR; TCRdb's copy has only in-frame clones and lacks some. That table supplies the V and J calls and clone size; D and trimming were determined from the DNA. The sample includes about 220,000 clones, about nine tenths of them seen just once.

The receptor's source is a young man who had recovered from COVID-19. Material for sequencing was peripheral blood. This chain uses TRBV11-2 with TRBJ2-7; D possibly corresponds to TRBD2 (5 bases). The CDR3 sequence: CASSLLSGVYGEQYF. The CDR3 DNA reads as TGTGCCAGCAGCCTACTCTCCGGGGTCTATGGCGAGCAGTACTTC.